Shown below are 8 T cell receptor beta chains from a single sample sequenced in a study of technical replicates of blood from several donors. Repertoires were generated with immunoSEQ multiplex PCR, while TCRdb's copy carries only in-frame clones and drops some. The data hold about 88,000 clones, with approximately 90% observed a single time. The specimen sequenced was T cells isolated from PBMCs. The source is a human donor in good health.

In the case of this clone: A read error may account for a junction end that differs from germline. The chain is built from TRBV28 and TRBJ1-2, with 8 bases aligning to TRBD1. This CDR3 has 12 residues. Per the germline V gene, CDR1 is MDHEN and CDR2 is SYDVKM. The DNA of the CDR3 is TGTGCCAGCAGAAAGACAGGGGATTACTTCGCCTTC. Its protein is CASRKTGDYFAF.

This clone was observed a single time. V is TRBV19 and J is TRBJ2-7, with TRBD1 as a possible D gene (5 bases). This CDR3 has 15 residues. Trimming stripped 3 bases from V and 5 bases from J, with 17 bases between. Germline assignment: CDR1 LNHDA and CDR2 SQIVND (reference sequence). The CDR3 spells CASSIGQGITNEQYF. CDR3 bases: TGTGCCAGTAGTATCGGTCAGGGAATTACCAACGAGCAGTACTTC.

This chain connects TRBV5-6 to TRBJ2-2; D is possibly TRBD2 (6 bases). V lost 0 bases and J lost 4, with 7 bases in between. CDR3 length: 14 residues. Looked up from germline, CDR1 is SGHDT and CDR2 is YYEEEE. CDR3 loop: CASSLVGGTGELFF. The CDR3 DNA is TGTGCCAGCAGCTTGGTGGGAGGCACCGGGGAGCTGTTTTTT.

The V call is TRBV4-1, the J call TRBJ2-7; 12 bases match TRBD1. V was clipped by 6 bases and J by 4 bases; unmatched bases: 10. CDR1 MGHRA and CDR2 YSYEKL come from the germline V gene. This CDR3 has 16 residues. In DNA, the CDR3 is TGCGCCAGCAGTTCAGACTGGGACAGGGGGCGGTACGAGCAGTACTTC. Its protein product is CASSSDWDRGRYEQYF.

This sequence joins TRBV7-3 and TRBJ2-1, with 9 bases aligning to TRBD2. CDR3 length: 16 amino acids. Germline-derived CDR1 and CDR2 are SGHTA and FQGTGA. The V gene end was trimmed by 5 bases and the J gene end by 4 bases; junction bases not matched to a gene: 9. As DNA, the CDR3 is TGTGCCAGCAGCCTAATAGCGGGGGCGATGTACAATGAGCAGTTCTTC. Its translation is CASSLIAGAMYNEQFF.

This clone was counted a single time. The chain uses TRBV6-5 and TRBJ2-3, with no clear D. Trimming took off 6 bases at V and 0 bases at J, with 13 bases between the two ends. CDR3 length equals 15 residues. The germline CDR1 and CDR2 sequences are MNHEY and SVGAGI. The CDR3 is CASRPQDYSTDTQYF. The CDR3 DNA follows: TGTGCCAGCAGGCCTCAGGATTATAGCACAGATACGCAGTATTTT.

This clone was recorded once. This chain connects TRBV6-5 to TRBJ2-7; 7 bases fit TRBD2. The ends lost 4 bases at V and 6 bases at J; junction bases unmatched: 6. Germline CDR1 reads MNHEY; CDR2 reads SVGAGI. The CDR3 has 13 amino acids. In DNA, the CDR3 is TGTGCCAGCAGTTGGCGGGAGAATGGCGAGCAGTACTTC. Protein: CASSWRENGEQYF.

The V call is TRBV28, the J call TRBJ2-7; 10 nucleotides align to TRBD2. This CDR3 is 16 amino acids long. CDR1 is MDHEN and CDR2 is SYDVKM in the germline V gene. J gave up 0 bases and V 3 bases, and 5 bases lay outside the gene matches. CDR3 in amino acids: CASSFRGLASSYEQYF. CDR3 nucleotides: TGTGCCAGCAGTTTTCGGGGACTAGCGAGCTCCTACGAGCAGTACTTC.